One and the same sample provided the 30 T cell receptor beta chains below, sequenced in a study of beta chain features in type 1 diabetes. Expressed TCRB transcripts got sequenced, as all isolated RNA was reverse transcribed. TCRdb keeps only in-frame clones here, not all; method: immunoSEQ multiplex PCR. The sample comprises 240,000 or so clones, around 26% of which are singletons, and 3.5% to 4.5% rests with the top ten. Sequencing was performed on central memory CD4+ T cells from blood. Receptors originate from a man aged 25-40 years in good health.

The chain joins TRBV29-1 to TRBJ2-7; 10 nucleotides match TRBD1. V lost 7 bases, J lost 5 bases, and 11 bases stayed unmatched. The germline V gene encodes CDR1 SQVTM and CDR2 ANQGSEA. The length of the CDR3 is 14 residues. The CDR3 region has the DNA TGCAGCGGTGCCATTCGACAGGGGGCGAACGAGCAGTACTTC. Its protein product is CSGAIRQGANEQYF.

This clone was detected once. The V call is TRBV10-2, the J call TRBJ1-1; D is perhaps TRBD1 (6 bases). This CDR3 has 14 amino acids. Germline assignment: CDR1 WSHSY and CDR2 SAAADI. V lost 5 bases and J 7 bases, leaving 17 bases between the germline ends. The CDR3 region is CASSFEKTDSEAFF. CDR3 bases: TGCGCCAGCAGTTTCGAAAAGACGGACAGTGAAGCTTTCTTT.

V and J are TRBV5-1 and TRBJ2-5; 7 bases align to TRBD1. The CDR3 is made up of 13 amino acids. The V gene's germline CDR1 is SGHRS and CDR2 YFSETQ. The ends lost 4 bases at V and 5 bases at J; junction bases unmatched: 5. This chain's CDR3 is CASSRGHEETQYF. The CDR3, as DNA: TGCGCCAGCAGCAGGGGGCACGAGGAGACCCAGTACTTC.

As DNA, the CDR3 is TGTGCCAGCAGCTTAGCTGGACTCTACACCGGGGAGCTGTTTTTT. As protein: CASSLAGLYTGELFF. The chain recombines TRBV13 with TRBJ2-2, with D possibly matching TRBD2 (5 bases). Trimming left V 1 base short and J 3 bases short, with 9 bases between. This CDR3 has 15 amino acids. CDR1 and CDR2 (germline): PRHDT, FYEKMQ (reference sequence).

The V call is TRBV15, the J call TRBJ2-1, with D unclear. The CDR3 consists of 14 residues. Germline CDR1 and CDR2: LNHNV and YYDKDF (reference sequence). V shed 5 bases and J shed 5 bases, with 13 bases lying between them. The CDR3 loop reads CATSGSRRNNEQFF. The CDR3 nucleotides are TGTGCCACCAGCGGAAGCCGGCGTAACAATGAGCAGTTCTTC. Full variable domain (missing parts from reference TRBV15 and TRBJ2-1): DAMVIQNPRYQVTQFGKPVTLSCSQTLNHNVMYWYQQKSSQAPKLLFHYYDKDFNNEADTPDNFQSRRPNTSFCFLDIRSPGLGDTAMYLCATSGSRRNNEQFFGPGTRLTVL.

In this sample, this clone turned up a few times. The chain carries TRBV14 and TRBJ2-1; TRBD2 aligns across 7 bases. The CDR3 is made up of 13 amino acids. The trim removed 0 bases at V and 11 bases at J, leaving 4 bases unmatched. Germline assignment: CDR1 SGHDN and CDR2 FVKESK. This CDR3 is CASSQDRGGKQFF. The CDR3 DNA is TGTGCCAGCAGCCAAGATCGGGGAGGGAAGCAGTTCTTC.

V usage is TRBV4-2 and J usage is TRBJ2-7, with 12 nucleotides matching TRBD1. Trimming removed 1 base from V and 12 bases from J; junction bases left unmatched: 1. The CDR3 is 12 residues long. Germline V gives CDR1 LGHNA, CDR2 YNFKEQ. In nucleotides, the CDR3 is TGTGCCAGCAGCCAAGGGGACAGGGGGCCGTACTTC. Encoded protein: CASSQGDRGPYF.

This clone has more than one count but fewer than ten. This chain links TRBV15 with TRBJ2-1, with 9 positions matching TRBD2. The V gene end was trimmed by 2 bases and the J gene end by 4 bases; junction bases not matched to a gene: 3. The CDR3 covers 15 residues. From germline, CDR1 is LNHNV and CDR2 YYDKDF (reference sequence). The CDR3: CATSRSSGAYNEQFF. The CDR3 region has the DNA TGTGCCACCAGCAGATCTAGCGGGGCTTACAATGAGCAGTTCTTC.

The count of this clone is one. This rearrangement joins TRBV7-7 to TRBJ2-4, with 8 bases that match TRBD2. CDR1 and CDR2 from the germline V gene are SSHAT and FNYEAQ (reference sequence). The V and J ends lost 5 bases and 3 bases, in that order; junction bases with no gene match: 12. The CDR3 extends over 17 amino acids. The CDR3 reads CASSIQPAGEFKNIQYF. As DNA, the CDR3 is TGTGCCAGCAGCATCCAACCAGCGGGAGAGTTCAAAAACATTCAGTACTTC. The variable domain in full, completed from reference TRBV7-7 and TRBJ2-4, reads GAGVSQSPRYKVTKRGQDVTLRCDPISSHATLYWYQQALGQGPEFLTYFNYEAQPDKSGLPSDRFSAERPEGSISTLTIQRTEQRDSAMYRCASSIQPAGEFKNIQYFGAGTRLSVL.

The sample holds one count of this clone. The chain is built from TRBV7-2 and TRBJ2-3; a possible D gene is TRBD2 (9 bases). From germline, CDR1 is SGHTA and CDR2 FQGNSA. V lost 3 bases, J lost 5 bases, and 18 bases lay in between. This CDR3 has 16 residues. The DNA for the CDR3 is TGTGCCAGCAGCTTTAAGGCTAGCGGGACAGGAGATACGCAGTATTTT. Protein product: CASSFKASGTGDTQYF. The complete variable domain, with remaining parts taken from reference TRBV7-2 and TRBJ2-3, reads GAGVSQSPSNKVTEKGKDVELRCDPISGHTALYWYRQSLGQGLEFLIYFQGNSAPDKSGLPSDRFSAERTGGSVSTLTIQRTQQEDSAVYLCASSFKASGTGDTQYFGPGTRLTVL.

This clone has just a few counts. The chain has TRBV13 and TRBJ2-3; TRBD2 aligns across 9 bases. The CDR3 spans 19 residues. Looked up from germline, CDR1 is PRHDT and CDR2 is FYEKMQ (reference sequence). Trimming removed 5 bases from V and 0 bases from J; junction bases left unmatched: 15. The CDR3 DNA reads TGTGCCAGCAGCAGTCGAGAAGTGACTAGCGGATCTAGCACAGATACGCAGTATTTT. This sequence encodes CASSSREVTSGSSTDTQYF.

CDR3 sequence: CAWSVLLAASDTQYF. As DNA, the CDR3 is TGTGCCTGGAGTGTTTTGCTAGCGGCCTCGGATACGCAGTATTTT. The chain links TRBV30 to TRBJ2-3, with TRBD2 matching 7 bases. Per the germline V gene, CDR1 is GTSNPN and CDR2 is SVGIG (reference sequence). Unmatched junction bases numbered 9, after V lost 0 bases and J lost 6 bases. The CDR3 is 15 residues long.

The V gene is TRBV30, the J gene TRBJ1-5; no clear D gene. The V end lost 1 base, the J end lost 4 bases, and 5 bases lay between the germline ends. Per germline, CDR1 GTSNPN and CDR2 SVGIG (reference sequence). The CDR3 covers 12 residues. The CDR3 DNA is TGTGCCTGGAGTGAAGAAAATCAGCCCCAGCATTTT. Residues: CAWSEENQPQHF.

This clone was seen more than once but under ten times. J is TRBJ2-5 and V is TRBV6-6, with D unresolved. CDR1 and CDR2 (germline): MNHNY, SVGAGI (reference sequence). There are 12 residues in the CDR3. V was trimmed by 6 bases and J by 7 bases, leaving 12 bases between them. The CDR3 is CASRTSSGTQYF. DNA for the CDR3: TGTGCCAGCAGAACGAGCTCCGGGACCCAGTACTTC.

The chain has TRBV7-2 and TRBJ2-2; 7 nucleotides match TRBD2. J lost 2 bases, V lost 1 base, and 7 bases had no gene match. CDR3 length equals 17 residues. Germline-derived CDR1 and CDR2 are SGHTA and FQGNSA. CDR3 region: CASSLEPQRGNTGELFF. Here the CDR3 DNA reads TGTGCCAGCAGCTTAGAACCTCAGCGGGGTAACACCGGGGAGCTGTTTTTT.

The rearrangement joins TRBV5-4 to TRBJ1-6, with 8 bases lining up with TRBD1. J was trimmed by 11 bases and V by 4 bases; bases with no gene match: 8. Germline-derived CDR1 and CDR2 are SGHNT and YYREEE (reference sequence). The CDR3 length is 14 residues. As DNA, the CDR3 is TGTGCCAGCAGCCCGGACAGGGCTCAACCACCCCTCCACTTT. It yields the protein CASSPDRAQPPLHF.

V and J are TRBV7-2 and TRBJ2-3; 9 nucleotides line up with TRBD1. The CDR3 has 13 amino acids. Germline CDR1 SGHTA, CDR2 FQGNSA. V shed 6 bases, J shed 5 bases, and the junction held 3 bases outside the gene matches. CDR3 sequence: CASRRDRVDTQYF. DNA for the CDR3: TGTGCCAGCAGGCGGGACAGGGTAGATACGCAGTATTTT.

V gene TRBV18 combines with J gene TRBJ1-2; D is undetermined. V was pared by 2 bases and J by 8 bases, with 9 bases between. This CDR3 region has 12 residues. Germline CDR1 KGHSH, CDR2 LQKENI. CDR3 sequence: CASSPTGEGYTF. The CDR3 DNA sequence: TGTGCCAGCTCACCAACCGGGGAAGGCTACACCTTC.

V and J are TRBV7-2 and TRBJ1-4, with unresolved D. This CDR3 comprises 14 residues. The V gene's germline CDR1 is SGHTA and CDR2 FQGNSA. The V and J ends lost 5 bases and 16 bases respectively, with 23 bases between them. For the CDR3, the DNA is TGTGCCAGCAGCCCAAACCGTATGGGATCCCGCCAGTTTTTT. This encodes CASSPNRMGSRQFF.

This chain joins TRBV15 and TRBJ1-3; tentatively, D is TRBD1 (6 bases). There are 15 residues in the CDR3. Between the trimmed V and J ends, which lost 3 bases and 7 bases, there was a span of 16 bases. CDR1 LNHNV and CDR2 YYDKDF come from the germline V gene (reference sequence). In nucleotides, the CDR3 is TGTGCCACCAGCAGGGGAACAGGGAGTGGGAACACCATATATTTT. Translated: CATSRGTGSGNTIYF.

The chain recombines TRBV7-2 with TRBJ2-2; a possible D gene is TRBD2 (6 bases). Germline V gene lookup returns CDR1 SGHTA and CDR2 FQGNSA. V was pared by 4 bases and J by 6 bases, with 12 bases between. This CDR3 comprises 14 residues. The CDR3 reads CASSSGLPSGELFF. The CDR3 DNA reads TGTGCCAGCAGCTCGGGACTTCCGTCCGGGGAGCTGTTTTTT.

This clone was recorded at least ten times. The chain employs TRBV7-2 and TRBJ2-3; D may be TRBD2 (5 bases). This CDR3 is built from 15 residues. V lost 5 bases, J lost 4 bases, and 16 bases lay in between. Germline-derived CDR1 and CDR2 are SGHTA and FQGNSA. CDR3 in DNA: TGTGCCAGCAGCCTAAAATCCGGGCGGGCAGATACGCAGTATTTT. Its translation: CASSLKSGRADTQYF.

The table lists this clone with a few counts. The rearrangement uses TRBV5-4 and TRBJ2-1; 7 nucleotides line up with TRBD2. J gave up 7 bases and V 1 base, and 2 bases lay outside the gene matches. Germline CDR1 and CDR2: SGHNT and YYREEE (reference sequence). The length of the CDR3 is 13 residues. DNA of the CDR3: TGTGCCAGCAGCTTGCCTAGCGGAAATGAGCAGTTCTTC. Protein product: CASSLPSGNEQFF.

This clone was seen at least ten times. CDR3 protein: CASSFAEQQTQYF. The CDR3 DNA sequence: TGTGCCAGCAGCTTTGCGGAGCAACAGACCCAGTACTTC. V is TRBV5-6 and J is TRBJ2-5; no clear D. Trimming removed 2 bases at V and 6 bases at J, with 11 bases between. Germline CDR1 reads SGHDT; CDR2 reads YYEEEE. The CDR3 sequence is 13 residues long.

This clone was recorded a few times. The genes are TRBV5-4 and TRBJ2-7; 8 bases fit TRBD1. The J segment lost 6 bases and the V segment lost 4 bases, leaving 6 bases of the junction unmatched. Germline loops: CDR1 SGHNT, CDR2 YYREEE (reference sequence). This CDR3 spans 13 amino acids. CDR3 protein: CASSLRTGLEQYF. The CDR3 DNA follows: TGTGCCAGCAGCCTAAGGACAGGGCTCGAGCAGTACTTC.

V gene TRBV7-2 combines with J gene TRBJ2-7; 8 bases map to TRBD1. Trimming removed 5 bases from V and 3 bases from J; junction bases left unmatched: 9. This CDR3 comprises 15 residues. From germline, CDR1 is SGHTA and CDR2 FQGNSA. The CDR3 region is CASSKNRGSIYEQYF. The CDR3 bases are TGTGCCAGCAGCAAAAACAGGGGGTCTATCTACGAGCAGTACTTC. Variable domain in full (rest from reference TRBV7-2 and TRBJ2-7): GAGVSQSPSNKVTEKGKDVELRCDPISGHTALYWYRQSLGQGLEFLIYFQGNSAPDKSGLPSDRFSAERTGGSVSTLTIQRTQQEDSAVYLCASSKNRGSIYEQYFGPGTRLTVT.

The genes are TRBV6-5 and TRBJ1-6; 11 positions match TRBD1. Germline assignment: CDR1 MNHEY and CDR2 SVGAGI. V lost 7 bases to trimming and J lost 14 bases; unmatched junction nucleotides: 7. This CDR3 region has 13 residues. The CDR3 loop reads CASTQDRGPSLHF. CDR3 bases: TGTGCCAGCACTCAGGACAGGGGGCCATCCCTCCACTTT.

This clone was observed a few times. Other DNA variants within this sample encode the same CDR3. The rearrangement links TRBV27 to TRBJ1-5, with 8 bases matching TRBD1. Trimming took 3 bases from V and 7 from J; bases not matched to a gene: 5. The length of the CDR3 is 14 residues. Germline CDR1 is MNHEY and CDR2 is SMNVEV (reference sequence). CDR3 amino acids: CASSFQQGGQPQHF. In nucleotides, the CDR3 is TGTGCCAGCAGTTTCCAACAGGGGGGGCAGCCCCAGCATTTT.

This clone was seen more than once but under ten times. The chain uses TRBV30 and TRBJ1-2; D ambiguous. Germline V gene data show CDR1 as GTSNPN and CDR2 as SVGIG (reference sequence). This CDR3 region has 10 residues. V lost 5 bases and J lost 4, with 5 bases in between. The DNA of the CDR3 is TGTGCCTGGGGTTTCTATGGCTACACCTTC. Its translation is CAWGFYGYTF.

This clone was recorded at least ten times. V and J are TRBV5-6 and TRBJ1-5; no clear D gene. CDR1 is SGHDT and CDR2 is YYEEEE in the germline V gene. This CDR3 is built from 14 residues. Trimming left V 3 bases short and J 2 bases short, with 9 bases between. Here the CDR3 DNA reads TGTGCCAGCAGCTCCCCGGGCCGCAATCAGCCCCAGCATTTT. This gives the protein CASSSPGRNQPQHF. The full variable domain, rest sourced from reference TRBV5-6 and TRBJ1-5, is DAGVTQSPTHLIKTRGQQVTLRCSPKSGHDTVSWYQQALGQGPQFIFQYYEEEERQRGNFPDRFSGHQFPNYSSELNVNALLLGDSALYLCASSSPGRNQPQHFGDGTRLSIL.